Shown below are 31 T cell receptor beta chains from a single sample sequenced in a study of Ad26.COV2.S vaccination and SARS-CoV-2 variants. Sample treatment: 15 to 20 received Ad26.COV2.S at low or high dose, single or two shots; several received placebo; per-sample allocation not given. Samples analyzed were those drawn on day 63 after the first vaccine or placebo injection. Libraries were prepared by immunoSEQ multiplex PCR; TCRdb keeps only in-frame clonotypes and omits some of them. Here the sample spans 350,000 to 500,000 clones, roughly 87% being singletons. Material: peripheral blood, obtained in a trial of Ad26.COV2.S vaccine versus placebo. The source of these receptors is a person between 18 and 60 years old who received the Ad26.COV2.S COVID-19 vaccine or a placebo.

This clone was recorded a few times. This chain connects TRBV11-3 to TRBJ2-3; 8 bases agree with TRBD2. The ends lost 5 bases at V and 10 bases at J; junction bases unmatched: 5. The germline V gene has CDR1 SGHNT and CDR2 YENEEA. This CDR3 contains 12 residues. CDR3 in amino acids: CASSRGGLPQYF. The CDR3 nucleotides are TGTGCCAGCAGCCGGGGGGGGCTCCCGCAGTATTTT.

The chain carries TRBV7-9 and TRBJ1-1; D gene uncertain. V dropped 5 bases and J dropped 11 bases, with 24 bases sitting between them. This CDR3 region has 15 residues. Germline CDR1 reads SEHNR; CDR2 reads FQNEAQ (reference sequence). CDR3 DNA: TGTGCCAGCAGCCCTGATACAATCTTCATACCTCGGGCTTTCTTT. Protein product: CASSPDTIFIPRAFF.

The chain employs TRBV7-8 and TRBJ2-3; D possibly corresponds to TRBD2 (6 bases). The CDR3 runs to 17 residues. Germline V gene lookup returns CDR1 SGHVS and CDR2 FQNEAQ. V was shortened by 0 bases and J by 0 bases, with 13 bases between the two germline ends. The CDR3 bases are TGTGCCAGCAGCTTAGCTGGGGCGGGATCTAGCACAGATACGCAGTATTTT. Amino acid sequence: CASSLAGAGSSTDTQYF.

The chain carries TRBV24-1 and TRBJ2-1; no clear D. The V gene's germline CDR1 is KGHDR and CDR2 SFDVKD. The V and J ends lost 3 bases and 5 bases respectively, with 13 bases between them. The CDR3 covers 15 residues. The CDR3, as DNA: TGTGCCACCAGTGATGGCCGGCGAGGCGACAATGAGCAGTTCTTC. Encoded protein: CATSDGRRGDNEQFF.

The J gene is TRBJ2-7, the V gene TRBV5-1, with 7 bases fitting TRBD2. The CDR3 spans 15 residues. V shed 5 bases and J 6 bases; nucleotides not matched to a gene: 14. Germline lookup yields CDR1 SGHRS and CDR2 YFSETQ. The DNA of the CDR3 is TGCGCCAGCAGTCTCGGACTAGACCAATTTGTCGAGCAGTACTTC. Protein sequence: CASSLGLDQFVEQYF.

The chain uses TRBV15 and TRBJ1-4; D is possibly TRBD1 (5 bases). Trimming left V 0 bases short and J 15 bases short, with 14 bases between. Germline V gene data show CDR1 as LNHNV and CDR2 as YYDKDF (reference sequence). The CDR3 runs 13 residues. The CDR3 protein is CATSRDKGTVVFF. CDR3 nucleotide sequence: TGTGCCACCAGCAGAGATAAGGGGACCGTAGTGTTTTTT.

The V call is TRBV25-1, the J call TRBJ1-1; D is undetermined. From germline, CDR1 is MGHDK and CDR2 SYGVNS. The CDR3 extends over 14 amino acids. Trimming stripped 2 bases from V and 0 bases from J, with 7 bases between. CDR3 region: CASSEQLLNTEAFF. CDR3 sequence (DNA): TGTGCCAGCAGTGAACAGCTCCTGAACACTGAAGCTTTCTTT.

This clone was seen a single time. The chain has TRBV7-2 and TRBJ2-6; TRBD2 matches at 9 bases. V shed 2 bases, J shed 4 bases, and the junction held 3 bases outside the gene matches. This CDR3 has 16 amino acids. Germline values: CDR1 SGHTA, CDR2 FQGNSA. CDR3: CASSLSGRLGANVLTF. As DNA, the CDR3 is TGTGCCAGCAGCTTAAGCGGGAGGTTAGGGGCCAACGTCCTGACTTTC.

The chain recombines TRBV7-9 with TRBJ2-5; 10 positions agree with TRBD2. With 4 bases clipped from V and 2 bases from J, the junction kept 7 bases outside the gene matches. CDR1 and CDR2 (germline): SEHNR, FQNEAQ (reference sequence). CDR3 length equals 16 residues. CDR3 DNA sequence: TGTGCCAGCAGCTCAAGAAGGGGACTAGCGCAAGAGACCCAGTACTTC. Its protein product is CASSSRRGLAQETQYF.

The chain carries TRBV27 and TRBJ1-1; 8 bases line up with TRBD1. V lost 5 bases and J lost 8; bases outside the gene matches: 13. The CDR3 spans 15 residues. Looked up from germline, CDR1 is MNHEY and CDR2 is SMNVEV (reference sequence). The CDR3 coding sequence is TGTGCCAGCAGTCTTTACCGCCCCGGGACAGGAGAAGCTTTCTTT. It yields the protein CASSLYRPGTGEAFF.

This chain links TRBV10-1 with TRBJ2-1; 8 bases fit TRBD1. Trimming took 5 bases from V and 5 from J; bases not matched to a gene: 5. CDR1 is WNHNN, CDR2 SYGVQD, per germline (reference sequence). CDR3 length equals 14 residues. The CDR3 here is CASSQWTGNNEQFF. The CDR3 nucleotides are TGCGCCAGCAGTCAATGGACAGGGAACAATGAGCAGTTCTTC.

The chain recombines TRBV20-1 with TRBJ2-1; TRBD2 aligns across 12 bases. The CDR3 is 16 amino acids. J was trimmed by 6 bases and V by 3 bases; bases with no gene match: 9. In germline, CDR1 is DFQATT, CDR2 SNEGSKA (reference sequence). CDR3 sequence reads: CSASYPTSGSLNEQFF. The DNA of the CDR3 is TGCAGTGCTAGTTATCCGACTAGCGGGAGTCTCAATGAGCAGTTCTTC.

CDR3 protein: CASSRPGQGNLRRQFF. Written as DNA, the CDR3 is TGTGCCAGCAGTCGACCGGGACAGGGTAATTTACGGCGGCAGTTCTTC. The chain has TRBV28 and TRBJ2-1, with TRBD1 matching over 9 bases. Per germline, CDR1 MDHEN and CDR2 SYDVKM. This CDR3 has 16 amino acids. The V gene end was trimmed by 5 bases and the J gene end by 12 bases; junction bases not matched to a gene: 17.

The V gene is TRBV10-3, the J gene TRBJ2-7; possibly TRBD2 for D (6 bases). This CDR3 is built from 13 residues. V gave up 6 bases and J gave up 3 bases, with 12 bases separating them. Germline CDR1 is ENHRY and CDR2 is SYGVKD. The CDR3 coding sequence is TGTGCCATCAGCCCGGGACTGAACTACGAGCAGTACTTC. Protein sequence: CAISPGLNYEQYF.

The rearrangement joins TRBV5-1 to TRBJ2-2; TRBD1 aligns across 10 bases. Trimming at V came to 4 bases and at J to 7 bases, leaving 4 bases not matched to a gene. Germline V lookup: CDR1 SGHRS, CDR2 YFSETQ. The length of the CDR3 is 14 residues. CDR3 sequence: CASSPGQGSGELFF. CDR3 nucleotide sequence: TGCGCCAGCAGCCCGGGACAGGGGAGCGGGGAGCTGTTTTTT. Full variable domain (missing parts from reference TRBV5-1 and TRBJ2-2): KAGVTQTPRYLIKTRGQQVTLSCSPISGHRSVSWYQQTPGQGLQFLFEYFSETQRNKGNFPGRFSGRQFSNSRSEMNVSTLELGDSALYLCASSPGQGSGELFFGEGSRLTVL.

V is TRBV27 and J is TRBJ1-1; a weak D match, TRBD1 (6 bases). The V gene lost 5 bases and the J gene lost 4 bases, with 29 bases spanning the gap. This CDR3 region has 19 residues. The germline V gene has CDR1 MNHEY and CDR2 SMNVEV (reference sequence). In nucleotides, the CDR3 is TGTGCCAGCAGTGTACTAGCTTTGGGGGGCGCAGGCACACGCACTGAAGCTTTCTTT. Protein sequence: CASSVLALGGAGTRTEAFF.

The rearrangement joins TRBV28 to TRBJ2-7; D possibly corresponds to TRBD2 (5 bases). In germline, CDR1 is MDHEN, CDR2 SYDVKM. V lost 5 bases and J lost 12, with 20 bases in between. The CDR3 loop spans 13 amino acids. The chain's CDR3 is CASSLGLAVAPYF. CDR3 DNA: TGTGCCAGCAGTCTTGGACTGGCGGTGGCGCCGTACTTC.

The gene calls are TRBV12-3 or TRBV12-4 and TRBJ1-5; TRBD1 matches at 9 bases. V lost 6 bases and J lost 6; bases outside the gene matches: 3. CDR3 length: 13 amino acids. The CDR3 DNA reads TGTGCCAGCAGAGGGACAGGGAGTCAGCCCCAGCATTTT. The encoded protein is CASRGTGSQPQHF.

The chain joins TRBV5-5 to TRBJ1-5; 10 bases match TRBD1. The V gene end was trimmed by 4 bases and the J gene end by 4 bases; junction bases not matched to a gene: 14. This CDR3 comprises 18 residues. CDR1 is SGHKS, CDR2 YYEKEE, per germline (reference sequence). The CDR3 DNA follows: TGTGCCAGCAGCCCATTACCTGGGGACAGGGGTCGAAATCAGCCCCAGCATTTT. This codes for CASSPLPGDRGRNQPQHF.

V is TRBV29-1 and J is TRBJ2-3; 9 bases agree with TRBD2. This CDR3 is 15 amino acids long. V shed 2 bases and J 2 bases; nucleotides not matched to a gene: 5. CDR1 and CDR2 (germline): SQVTM, ANQGSEA. Here the CDR3 DNA reads TGCAGCGTTGAAACGACTAGCGGTCTCACAGATACGCAGTATTTT. Translated, it gives CSVETTSGLTDTQYF.

The V and J genes are TRBV28 and TRBJ2-1; TRBD1 aligns across 7 bases. From germline, CDR1 is MDHEN and CDR2 SYDVKM. V shed 5 bases and J 7 bases; nucleotides not matched to a gene: 17. The CDR3 is 17 residues long. The CDR3 region is CASSPRPYRGLGNEQFF. The CDR3 DNA reads as TGTGCCAGCAGTCCTCGGCCTTACAGGGGCCTGGGGAATGAGCAGTTCTTC.

Comment on this clone: The same CDR3 arises from other DNA sequences in this sample as well. CDR3: CAISETVGNSPLHF. The DNA for the CDR3 is TGTGCCATCAGTGAGACAGTGGGTAATTCACCCCTCCACTTT. The chain uses TRBV10-3 and TRBJ1-6, with D unclear. V was shortened by 2 bases and J by 6 bases, with 8 bases between the two germline ends. This CDR3 region has 14 residues. From germline, CDR1 is ENHRY and CDR2 SYGVKD.

The chain has TRBV5-1 and TRBJ1-2, with D possibly matching TRBD1 (6 bases). Trimming left V 1 base short and J 3 bases short, with 7 bases between. Germline loops: CDR1 SGHRS, CDR2 YFSETQ. This CDR3 contains 13 residues. The CDR3 loop reads CASSLYRDYGYTF. DNA of the CDR3: TGCGCCAGCAGCTTGTACAGGGACTATGGCTACACCTTC.

Concerning this clone: Additional DNA sequences in this sample encode the identical CDR3. This chain joins TRBV6-2 or TRBV6-3 and TRBJ1-3, with a weak D call TRBD1 (6 bases). With 3 bases removed from V and 0 bases from J, the gap between germline ends came to 9 bases. The CDR3 sequence is 15 residues long. The V gene's germline CDR1 is MNHEY and CDR2 SVGEGT. CDR3 DNA sequence: TGTGCCAGCAGTTATGGACAGAGCTCTGGAAACACCATATATTTT. This sequence encodes CASSYGQSSGNTIYF.

This chain uses TRBV9 with TRBJ2-7; D is perhaps TRBD2 (6 bases). The CDR3 totals 15 residues. Germline V lookup: CDR1 SGDLS, CDR2 YYNGEE. V gave up 0 bases and J gave up 2 bases, with 12 bases separating them. Here the CDR3 reads CASSVDPSVAYEQYF. DNA of the CDR3: TGTGCCAGCAGCGTAGACCCTAGCGTAGCCTACGAGCAGTACTTC.

The chain links TRBV18 to TRBJ2-7; possibly TRBD1 or TRBD2 for D (7 bases each). Germline V gives CDR1 KGHSH, CDR2 LQKENI. The CDR3 has 15 amino acids. V was clipped by 5 bases and J by 3 bases, with 17 bases between them. Written as DNA, the CDR3 is TGTGCCAGCTCAACCCAGGGGGGGCAGATCTACGAGCAGTACTTC. Translation gives CASSTQGGQIYEQYF.

The DNA for the CDR3 is TGTGCCAGCAGACAAGGTAATCAGCCCCAGCATTTT. Amino acid sequence: CASRQGNQPQHF. This chain links TRBV12-3 or TRBV12-4 with TRBJ1-5; D not certain. Trimming pared 6 bases from V and 4 bases from J, leaving 7 bases between. The CDR3 totals 12 residues.

CDR3 nucleotide sequence: TGTGCCAGTACCCCAGGACAGGCTAACTATGGCTACACCTTC. Translation gives CASTPGQANYGYTF. The chain couples TRBV19 to TRBJ1-2, with 7 bases lining up with TRBD1. The CDR3 has 14 amino acids. Germline values: CDR1 LNHDA, CDR2 SQIVND (reference sequence). The V gene end was trimmed by 7 bases and the J gene end by 0 bases; junction bases not matched to a gene: 5.

The V call is TRBV19, the J call TRBJ1-2, with D hard to call. CDR3 size: 14 residues. CDR1 and CDR2 from the germline V gene are LNHDA and SQIVND (reference sequence). Trimming left V 7 bases short and J 0 bases short, with 12 bases between. The CDR3 loop reads CASNTRTSNYGYTF. DNA of the CDR3: TGTGCCAGTAACACCAGAACCTCTAACTATGGCTACACCTTC.

The chain carries TRBV11-2 and TRBJ2-7; 9 positions match TRBD2. This CDR3 spans 18 amino acids. J gave up 0 bases and V 0 bases, and 9 bases lay outside the gene matches. Germline V CDR1 and CDR2: SGHAT, FQNNGV. This CDR3 is CASSLDPLGTSRSYEQYF. The CDR3 DNA sequence: TGTGCCAGCAGCTTAGACCCACTCGGGACTAGCCGCTCCTACGAGCAGTACTTC.

The rearrangement links TRBV11-2 to TRBJ2-3; perhaps TRBD2 as D (5 bases). The CDR3 runs 15 residues. The germline gives CDR1 SGHAT, CDR2 FQNNGV. Trimming stripped 2 bases from V and 3 bases from J, with 12 bases between. CDR3 loop: CASSLYPGKTDTQYF. CDR3 coding DNA: TGTGCCAGCAGCTTATACCCCGGGAAGACAGATACGCAGTATTTT.